Reported below is one TCR beta chain. TCRdb used MiXCR to reprocess the RT-PCR reads, holding one entry per CDR3 protein. This sample has more than 550,000 distinct CDR3 sequences, with 11% found just once. This record belongs to a study of response to subunit inactivated influenza vaccine. This CDR3 has 12 amino acids. Germline values: CDR1 DFQATT, CDR2 SNEGSKA (reference sequence). V was clipped by 7 bases and J by 8 bases, with 12 bases between them. This sample was also put to use in a study of T cells expressing NK-cell markers. From that paper: Libraries used 5'RACE template switching adding universal primer site and UMIs. HCMV serostatus: seven of eight sequenced donors positive, one negative. As a fraction of CD8+ T cells, dominant NKG2C+ clonotypes reached about 1.0-8% in more than five donors. In a few donors, these clonotypes also led the CD3+CD56-NKG2C+ fraction.

The chain is built from TRBV20-1 and TRBJ1-6; D might be TRBD1 (6 bases). This clonotype was sampled from a man in his fifties or sixties who received an inactivated influenza vaccine. The sample here was PBMCs from blood, taken on the day of vaccination. The CDR3 region is CSVEDRDSPLHF. The CDR3 DNA reads as TGCAGTGTAGAGGACAGAGATTCACCCCTCCACTTT.